This T cell receptor beta chain was identified in a study of OX40 agonist ivuxolimab in advanced cancers. Across the whole study: Aged 23 to 79 with a mean of about 60 years, they were around 85% male. The study, taken as a whole, reports: Also showing low normalized T-cell clonal expansion were some of the nonresponders. CD4+ and CD8+ blood T cells expanded clonally by week 6 at 0.1 to 3.0 mg/kg.

The assay was immunoSEQ multiplex PCR, and TCRdb's table has in-frame clones only and misses some. The sample lists approximately 50,000 clones, over 80% seen once, with around 0.7% in the top ten. About this clone: Antigen unknown.

The sequences come from CD4+ or CD8+ T cells sorted from blood, collected in a trial of the OX40 agonist ivuxolimab. The source of this sequence is an adult with an advanced solid tumor such as melanoma, head and neck, liver or kidney cancer.

The CDR3 spells CASSLPDRRDTQYF. CDR3 nucleotides: TGTGCCAGCAGCTTGCCGGACAGGCGGGATACGCAGTATTTT. The gene calls are TRBV5-4 and TRBJ2-3; 7 positions match TRBD1. Losses at the gene ends were 1 base for V and 6 bases for J; bases not matched to a gene: 5. Germline V gives CDR1 SGHNT, CDR2 YYREEE (reference sequence). This CDR3 comprises 14 residues.